This TCR beta chain was retrieved from a study of a mutant IDH1 vaccine in newly diagnosed glioma. The CDR3 has 14 amino acids. Trimming left V 3 bases short and J 3 bases short, with 12 bases between. The germline gives CDR1 MNHEY, CDR2 SMNVEV (reference sequence). Time point indicated: week 5, during vaccination. Alongside topical imiquimod, each dose of vaccine comprised 300 ug of mutant IDH1 20-mer peptide. TCRdb keeps only in-frame clones here, not all; method: immunoSEQ multiplex PCR. The table has over 50,000 clones, 70% to 90% seen once; the top ten hold about 4.2%. Comments on this clone: Its antigen is currently unknown.

The source is a woman between 40 and 50 years old with glioma. The rearrangement links TRBV27 to TRBJ2-7; D gene uncertain. The input for sequencing was PBMCs, taken from a glioma patient whose treatment included an IDH1 peptide vaccine. CDR3 region: CASSFLGSLYEQYF. DNA of the CDR3: TGTGCCAGCAGTTTTCTCGGGTCCCTCTACGAGCAGTACTTC.